This entry features one T cell receptor (beta chain) sequence. The data were taken from a study of T-cell reconstitution after alpha-beta-depleted transplantation in children. Germline CDR1 reads DFQATT; CDR2 reads SNEGSKA (reference sequence). CDR3 size: 15 residues. J gave up 0 bases and V 4 bases, and 8 bases lay outside the gene matches. Preparing the TCRbeta library involved the use of unique molecular identifiers. Via MiXCR, TCRdb re-called the PCR reads, giving one row per CDR3 protein. The table has around 9,000 distinct CDR3 sequences, under 20% seen once; the top ten hold 88%. This chain links TRBV20-1 with TRBJ1-2; 7 bases are a match to TRBD1. This specimen was PBMCs, mostly from graft donor cells, taken 60 days after TCRalphabeta/CD19-depleted stem cell transplant. The sequence came from a girl in the first two years of life who had a stem cell transplant for combined immunodeficiency, so the T cells may come from the graft donor. CDR3: CSANNPGQSNYGYTF. The CDR3, as DNA: TGCAGTGCTAACAACCCGGGACAGTCTAACTATGGCTACACCTTC.